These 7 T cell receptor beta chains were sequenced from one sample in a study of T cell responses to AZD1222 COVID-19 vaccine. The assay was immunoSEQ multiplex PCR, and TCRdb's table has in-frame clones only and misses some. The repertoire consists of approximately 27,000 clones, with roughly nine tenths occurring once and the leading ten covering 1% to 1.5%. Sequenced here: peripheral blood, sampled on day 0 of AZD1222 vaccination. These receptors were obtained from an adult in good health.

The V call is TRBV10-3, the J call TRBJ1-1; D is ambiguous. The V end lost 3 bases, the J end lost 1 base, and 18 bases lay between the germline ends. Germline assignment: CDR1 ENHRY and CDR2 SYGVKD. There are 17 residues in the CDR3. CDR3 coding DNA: TGTGCCATCAGTGATTCGTCAGCCCGTAAAGGGAACACTGAAGCTTTCTTT. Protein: CAISDSSARKGNTEAFF.

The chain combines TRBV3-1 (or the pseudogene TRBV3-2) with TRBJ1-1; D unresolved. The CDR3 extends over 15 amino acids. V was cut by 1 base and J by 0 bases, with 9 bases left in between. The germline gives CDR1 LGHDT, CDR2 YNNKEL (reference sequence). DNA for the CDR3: TGTGCCAGCAGCCAAGCCTGGGATATGAACACTGAAGCTTTCTTT. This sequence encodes CASSQAWDMNTEAFF.

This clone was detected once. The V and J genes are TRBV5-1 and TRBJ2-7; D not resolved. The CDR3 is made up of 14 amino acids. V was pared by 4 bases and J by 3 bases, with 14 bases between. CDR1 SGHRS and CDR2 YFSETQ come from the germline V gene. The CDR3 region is CASSPLQLNYEQYF. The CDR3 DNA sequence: TGCGCCAGCAGCCCACTTCAATTGAACTACGAGCAGTACTTC.

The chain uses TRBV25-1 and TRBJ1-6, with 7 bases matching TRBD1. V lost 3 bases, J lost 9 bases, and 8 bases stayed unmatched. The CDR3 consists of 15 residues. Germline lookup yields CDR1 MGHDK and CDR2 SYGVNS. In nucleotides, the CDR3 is TGTGCCAGCAGTGACACAGGGGCCAGGGTTTCACCCCTCCACTTT. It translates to CASSDTGARVSPLHF.

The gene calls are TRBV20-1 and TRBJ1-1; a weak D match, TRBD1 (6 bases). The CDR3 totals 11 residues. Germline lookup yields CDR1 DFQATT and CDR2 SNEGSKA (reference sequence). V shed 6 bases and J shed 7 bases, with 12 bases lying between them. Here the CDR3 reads CSAYRVREAFF. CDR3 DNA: TGCAGTGCGTACAGGGTACGTGAAGCTTTCTTT.

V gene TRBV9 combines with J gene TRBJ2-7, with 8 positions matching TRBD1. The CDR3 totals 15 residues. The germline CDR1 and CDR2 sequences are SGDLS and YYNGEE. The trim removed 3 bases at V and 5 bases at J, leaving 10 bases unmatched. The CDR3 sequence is CASSERTGTGHEQYF. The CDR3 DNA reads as TGTGCCAGCAGCGAAAGGACAGGGACGGGCCACGAGCAGTACTTC. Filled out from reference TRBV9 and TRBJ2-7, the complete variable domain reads DSGVTQTPKHLITATGQRVTLRCSPRSGDLSVYWYQQSLDQGLQFLIQYYNGEERAKGNILERFSAQQFPDLHSELNLSSLELGDSALYFCASSERTGTGHEQYFGPGTRLTVT.

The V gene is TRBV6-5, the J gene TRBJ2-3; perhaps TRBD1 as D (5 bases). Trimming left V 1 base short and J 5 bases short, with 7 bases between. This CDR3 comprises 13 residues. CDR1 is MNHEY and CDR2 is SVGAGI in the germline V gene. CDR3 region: CASSYFRGDTQYF. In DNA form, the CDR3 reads TGTGCCAGCAGTTACTTTAGGGGAGATACGCAGTATTTT.